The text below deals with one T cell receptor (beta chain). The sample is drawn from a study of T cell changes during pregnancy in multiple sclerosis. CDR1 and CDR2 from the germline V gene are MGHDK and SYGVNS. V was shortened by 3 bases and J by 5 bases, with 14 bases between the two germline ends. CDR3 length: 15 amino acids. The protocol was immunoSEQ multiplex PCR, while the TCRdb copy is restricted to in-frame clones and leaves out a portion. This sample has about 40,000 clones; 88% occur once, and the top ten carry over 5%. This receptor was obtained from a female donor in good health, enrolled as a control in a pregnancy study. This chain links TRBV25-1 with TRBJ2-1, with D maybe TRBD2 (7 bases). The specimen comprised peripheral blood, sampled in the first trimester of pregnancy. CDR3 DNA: TGTGCCAGCAGTGAGAGCGGGACACTAGACAATGAGCAGTTCTTC. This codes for CASSESGTLDNEQFF.